These 26 T cell receptor beta chains share one sample of origin, sequenced in a study of cytomegalovirus exposure and HLA in healthy donors. 13 Jbeta primers and 60 Vbeta primers were used for the PCR. Profiled with immunoSEQ multiplex PCR; TCRdb holds only in-frame clones, not every one. The sample gives roughly 100,000 clones, 10% of which show up once; approximately 6% is in the top ten. Sequencing was done on a sample of PBMCs. These receptors came from a man aged 35-49 years in good health and CMV-seropositive.

This clone appeared a few times. The chain links TRBV20-1 to TRBJ2-5; D is ambiguous. The CDR3 covers 11 residues. V was pared by 4 bases and J by 5 bases, with 8 bases between. Germline lookup yields CDR1 DFQATT and CDR2 SNEGSKA (reference sequence). In nucleotides, the CDR3 is TGCAGTGCTACTGTCTCGGAGACCCAGTACTTC. Translated: CSATVSETQYF.

This clone has just a few counts. The V call is TRBV7-6, the J call TRBJ2-3; 7 bases agree with TRBD2. CDR3 length: 17 amino acids. V shed 1 base, J shed 4 bases, and the junction held 11 bases outside the gene matches. Germline V lookup: CDR1 SGHVS, CDR2 FNYEAQ. CDR3 in DNA: TGTGCCAGCAGCTTAGAGGGTACGCGGGGGTTGGCAGATACGCAGTATTTT. Amino acid sequence: CASSLEGTRGLADTQYF. Filled out from reference TRBV7-6 and TRBJ2-3, the complete variable domain reads GAGVSQSPRYKVTKRGQDVALRCDPISGHVSLYWYRQALGQGPEFLTYFNYEAQQDKSGLPNDRFSAERPEGSISTLTIQRTEQRDSAMYRCASSLEGTRGLADTQYFGPGTRLTVL.

The V and J genes are TRBV25-1 and TRBJ2-1; a possible D gene is TRBD1 (5 bases). The ends were cut back, 7 bases at V and 2 bases at J, with 15 bases in the middle. This CDR3 comprises 15 residues. Germline V gives CDR1 MGHDK, CDR2 SYGVNS. In nucleotides, the CDR3 is TGTGCCAGCACGTCATCCAAGGACACCTACAATGAGCAGTTCTTC. Protein sequence: CASTSSKDTYNEQFF. The complete variable domain, with remaining parts taken from reference TRBV25-1 and TRBJ2-1, reads EADIYQTPRYLVIGTGKKITLECSQTMGHDKMYWYQQDPGMELHLIHYSYGVNSTEKGDLSSESTVSRIRTEHFPLTLESARPSHTSQYLCASTSSKDTYNEQFFGPGTRLTVL.

The V call is TRBV4-1, the J call TRBJ2-1; D might be TRBD2 (5 bases). This CDR3 is built from 13 residues. CDR1 and CDR2 (germline): MGHRA, YSYEKL. Trimming took 1 base from V and 8 from J, leaving 9 bases between them. Here the CDR3 reads CASSQVAGDEQFF. In nucleotides, the CDR3 is TGCGCCAGCAGCCAAGTAGCCGGGGATGAGCAGTTCTTC.

This clone was seen more than once but under ten times. The chain is built from TRBV29-1 and TRBJ2-5; 11 nucleotides agree with TRBD2. Losses at the gene ends were 6 bases for V and 3 bases for J; bases not matched to a gene: 6. Germline CDR1 SQVTM, CDR2 ANQGSEA. CDR3 length: 14 amino acids. The CDR3 region has the DNA TGCAGCGTGGAACCGGGACTAGCGGAAGAGACCCAGTACTTC. Residues: CSVEPGLAEETQYF.

This clone has just a few counts. This rearrangement joins TRBV11-3 to TRBJ2-7; 8 nucleotides match TRBD1. Germline V gene lookup returns CDR1 SGHNT and CDR2 YENEEA. Trimming cost V 4 bases and J 3 bases; bases outside gene matches: 11. CDR3 length equals 16 residues. The DNA of the CDR3 is TGTGCCAGCAGCTCTCAGGGGGCAGGGGGCATCTACGAGCAGTACTTC. Amino acids: CASSSQGAGGIYEQYF.

The chain employs TRBV7-9 and TRBJ1-1, with D hard to call. Trimming pared 7 bases from V and 0 bases from J, leaving 15 bases between. Per the germline V gene, CDR1 is SEHNR and CDR2 is FQNEAQ (reference sequence). CDR3 size: 15 residues. The CDR3 DNA sequence: TGTGCCAGCACCATCAGCCCCACAGTGAACACTGAAGCTTTCTTT. Encoded protein: CASTISPTVNTEAFF.

The rearrangement joins TRBV7-3 to TRBJ2-5; tentative D call: TRBD2 (6 bases). Deletions cut 6 bases from V and 5 bases from J, with 13 bases between. Germline values: CDR1 SGHTA, CDR2 FQGTGA. The CDR3 extends over 13 amino acids. This CDR3 reads CASSGRPGETQYF. The CDR3 DNA sequence: TGTGCCAGCAGTGGGAGGCCCGGCGAGACCCAGTACTTC. Filled out from reference TRBV7-3 and TRBJ2-5, the complete variable domain reads GAGVSQTPSNKVTEKGKYVELRCDPISGHTALYWYRQSLGQGPEFLIYFQGTGAADDSGLPNDRFFAVRPEGSVSTLKIQRTERGDSAVYLCASSGRPGETQYFGPGTRLLVL.

This clone was seen only a few times. Sequence at one end of the junction differs from germline and may be a read error. The CDR3 sequence is CASSLGGGFKTQYF. In nucleotides, the CDR3 is TGCGCCAGCAGTTTGGGCGGGGGCTTTAAGACCCAGTACTTC. V and J are TRBV5-1 and TRBJ2-5; weak D call: TRBD2 (7 bases). The CDR3 spans 14 residues. Germline V gene sequence: CDR1 SGHRS, CDR2 YFSETQ.

This clone has only a few counts. DNA for the CDR3: TGTGCCAGTAGTATAGCCTTTTCCTCTGGGGCCAACGTCCTGACTTTC. It yields the protein CASSIAFSSGANVLTF. The gene calls are TRBV19 and TRBJ2-6; no reliable D call. Germline V gene sequence: CDR1 LNHDA, CDR2 SQIVND (reference sequence). CDR3 length: 16 amino acids. Trimming removed 1 base from V and 0 bases from J, with 7 bases in between.

This clone was recorded a few times. This chain uses TRBV29-1 with TRBJ2-2; D is ambiguous. The germline gives CDR1 SQVTM, CDR2 ANQGSEA. The germline V and J ends were trimmed by 7 bases and 6 bases, with 12 bases remaining between them. The CDR3 runs to 12 residues. The CDR3 region is CSAEESAGELFF. The DNA for the CDR3 is TGCAGCGCCGAAGAGTCGGCCGGGGAGCTGTTTTTT.

This chain links TRBV27 with TRBJ2-7; TRBD2 matches 11 bases. This CDR3 has 13 residues. Germline V gives CDR1 MNHEY, CDR2 SMNVEV (reference sequence). The junction had 3 bases not matched to a gene; V was cut back by 9 bases and J by 2 bases. The chain's CDR3 is CASGSGRAYEQYF. CDR3 nucleotides: TGTGCCAGTGGTAGCGGGAGGGCCTACGAGCAGTACTTC.

The rearrangement links TRBV7-9 to TRBJ2-5; 13 bases line up with TRBD2. Germline values: CDR1 SEHNR, CDR2 FQNEAQ (reference sequence). V was pared by 4 bases and J by 5 bases, with 1 base of the junction left unmatched. The CDR3 runs 14 residues. CDR3 DNA: TGTGCCAGCAGCTGGACTAGCGGGAGTGAGACCCAGTACTTC. This encodes CASSWTSGSETQYF. The complete variable domain, with remaining parts taken from reference TRBV7-9 and TRBJ2-5, reads DTGVSQNPRHKITKRGQNVTFRCDPISEHNRLYWYRQTLGQGPEFLTYFQNEAQLEKSRLLSDRFSAERPKGSFSTLEIQRTEQGDSAMYLCASSWTSGSETQYFGPGTRLLVL.

The sample holds a few counts of this clone. The J gene is TRBJ2-1, the V gene TRBV13, with D possibly being TRBD2 (7 bases). Trimming stripped 8 bases from V and 3 bases from J, with 20 bases between. Germline values: CDR1 PRHDT, CDR2 FYEKMQ (reference sequence). The CDR3 has 16 residues. CDR3 protein: CASGSQSRGLYNEQFF. For the CDR3, the DNA is TGTGCCAGCGGAAGTCAATCGCGGGGGCTCTACAATGAGCAGTTCTTC.

The sample holds a few counts of this clone. The gene calls are TRBV5-1 and TRBJ2-3, with D maybe TRBD1 (5 bases). CDR1 and CDR2 from the germline V gene are SGHRS and YFSETQ. The germline V and J ends were trimmed by 0 bases and 4 bases, with 9 bases remaining between them. The CDR3 spans 14 residues. CDR3 in amino acids: CASSLGRGADTQYF. Here the CDR3 DNA reads TGCGCCAGCAGCTTGGGAAGGGGTGCAGATACGCAGTATTTT.

The gene calls are TRBV30 and TRBJ2-7, with TRBD2 matching over 10 bases. With V trimmed by 0 bases and J by 8 bases, 7 bases remained unmatched. CDR1 is GTSNPN, CDR2 SVGIG, per germline (reference sequence). The CDR3 totals 14 residues. Written as DNA, the CDR3 is TGTGCCTGGAGTGTTGTTCTAGCGGGAGTAAAGCAGTACTTC. Protein: CAWSVVLAGVKQYF.

This clone has only a few counts. The J gene is TRBJ2-3, the V gene TRBV25-1; TRBD2 agrees at 10 bases. The CDR3 runs 15 residues. CDR1 and CDR2 from the germline V gene are MGHDK and SYGVNS. J lost 2 bases, V lost 4 bases, and 3 bases had no gene match. CDR3 sequence reads: CASSVSGRSTDTQYF. CDR3 sequence (DNA): TGTGCCAGCAGTGTTAGCGGGAGGTCCACAGATACGCAGTATTTT.

This clone was found a few times. The J gene is TRBJ2-7, the V gene TRBV10-3; D is unresolved. This CDR3 spans 12 amino acids. V lost 2 bases, J lost 2 bases, and 4 bases lay in between. Germline-derived CDR1 and CDR2 are ENHRY and SYGVKD. In nucleotides, the CDR3 is TGTGCCATCAGTGAGGCGGCCTACGAGCAGTACTTC. Amino acids: CAISEAAYEQYF.

The V and J genes are TRBV13 and TRBJ2-2; TRBD2 aligns across 15 bases. The length of the CDR3 is 19 residues. V lost 3 bases and J lost 3; bases outside the gene matches: 8. The germline gives CDR1 PRHDT, CDR2 FYEKMQ (reference sequence). The DNA of the CDR3 is TGTGCCAGCAGCTTGTGGGGACTAGCGGGAGGAGGTCACACCGGGGAGCTGTTTTTT. It is translated as CASSLWGLAGGGHTGELFF.

V gene TRBV4-1 combines with J gene TRBJ1-5; a possible D gene is TRBD1 (6 bases). The germline V and J ends were trimmed by 3 bases and 4 bases, with 13 bases remaining between them. CDR1 is MGHRA, CDR2 YSYEKL, per germline. There are 15 residues in the CDR3. The DNA of the CDR3 is TGCGCCAGCAGCCATGCGGGGGCCCTAAATCAGCCCCAGCATTTT. It yields the protein CASSHAGALNQPQHF.

V gene TRBV7-8 combines with J gene TRBJ1-2; tentative D call: TRBD1 (6 bases). This CDR3 has 15 residues. V was shortened by 4 bases and J by 3 bases, with 15 bases between the two germline ends. Germline V gene sequence: CDR1 SGHVS, CDR2 FQNEAQ. Here the CDR3 reads CASSSDSLKHYGYTF. The CDR3, as DNA: TGTGCCAGCAGCTCGGACAGCCTTAAGCACTATGGCTACACCTTC.

The chain recombines TRBV23-1 with TRBJ2-7, with TRBD2 identical over 11 bases. TRBV23-1 is recorded as an ORF, its role being uncertain. J gave up 5 bases and V 4 bases, and 7 bases lay outside the gene matches. This CDR3 has 15 residues. The CDR3 reads CASSPGLAVVDEQYF. In nucleotides, the CDR3 is TGCGCCAGCAGTCCGGGACTAGCGGTAGTAGACGAGCAGTACTTC.

This clone was seen only a few times. V usage is TRBV7-9 and J usage is TRBJ1-1; 7 bases align to TRBD1. Germline V gene data show CDR1 as SEHNR and CDR2 as FQNEAQ (reference sequence). The CDR3 has 15 residues. V gave up 3 bases and J gave up 0 bases; unmatched junction bases: 4. The CDR3 loop reads CASSLLGGMNTEAFF. As DNA, the CDR3 is TGTGCCAGCAGCTTGCTAGGGGGCATGAACACTGAAGCTTTCTTT. Based on the CDR3 plus reference TRBV7-9 and TRBJ1-1, the full variable domain is DTGVSQNPRHKITKRGQNVTFRCDPISEHNRLYWYRQTLGQGPEFLTYFQNEAQLEKSRLLSDRFSAERPKGSFSTLEIQRTEQGDSAMYLCASSLLGGMNTEAFFGQGTRLTVV.

V gene TRBV5-1 combines with J gene TRBJ2-7; D remains ambiguous. Trimming removed 0 bases at V and 0 bases at J, with 4 bases between. From germline, CDR1 is SGHRS and CDR2 YFSETQ. The CDR3 is 13 amino acids. In DNA, the CDR3 is TGCGCCAGCAGCTTGGGGAGCTCCTACGAGCAGTACTTC. It encodes CASSLGSSYEQYF.

CDR3 sequence (DNA): TGTGCCAGCAGCAGCGGACTAGCGGGAGGAGAAGCCAAAAACATTCAGTACTTC. Translated: CASSSGLAGGEAKNIQYF. The rearrangement joins TRBV5-4 to TRBJ2-4; 14 nucleotides match TRBD2. CDR3 size: 18 residues. V was pared by 4 bases and J by 0 bases, with 6 bases of the junction left unmatched. In germline, CDR1 is SGHNT, CDR2 YYREEE (reference sequence).

J is TRBJ2-2 and V is TRBV6-5, with 9 bases aligning to TRBD2. The germline V gene encodes CDR1 MNHEY and CDR2 SVGAGI. Trimming took 5 bases from V and 8 from J; bases not matched to a gene: 6. The CDR3 is 14 residues long. This chain's CDR3 is CASSELAGVGELFF. CDR3 in DNA: TGTGCCAGCAGTGAACTAGCGGGCGTTGGGGAGCTGTTTTTT.